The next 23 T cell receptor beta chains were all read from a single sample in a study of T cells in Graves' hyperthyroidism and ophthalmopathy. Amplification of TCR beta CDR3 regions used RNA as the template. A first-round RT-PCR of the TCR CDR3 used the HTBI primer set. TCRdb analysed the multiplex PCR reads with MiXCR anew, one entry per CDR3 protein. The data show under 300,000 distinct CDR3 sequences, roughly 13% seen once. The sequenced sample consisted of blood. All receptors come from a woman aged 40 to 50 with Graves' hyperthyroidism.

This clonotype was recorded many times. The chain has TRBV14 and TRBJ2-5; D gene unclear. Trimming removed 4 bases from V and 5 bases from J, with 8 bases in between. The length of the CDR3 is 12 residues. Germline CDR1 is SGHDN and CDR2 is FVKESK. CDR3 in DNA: TGTGCCAGCAGCCGTGTGAGGGAGACCCAGTACTTC. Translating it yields CASSRVRETQYF.

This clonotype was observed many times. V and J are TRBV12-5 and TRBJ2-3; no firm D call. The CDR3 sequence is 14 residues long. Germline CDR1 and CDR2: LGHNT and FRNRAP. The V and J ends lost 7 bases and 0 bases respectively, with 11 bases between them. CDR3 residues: CASAEVRSTDTQYF. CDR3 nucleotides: TGTGCTAGTGCGGAAGTCAGAAGCACAGATACGCAGTATTTT.

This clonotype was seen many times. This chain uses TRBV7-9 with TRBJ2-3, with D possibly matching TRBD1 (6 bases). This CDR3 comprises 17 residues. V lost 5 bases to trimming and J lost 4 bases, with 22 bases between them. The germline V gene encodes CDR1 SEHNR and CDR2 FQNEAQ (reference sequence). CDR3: CASSITFGAGEPDTQYF. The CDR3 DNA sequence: TGTGCCAGCAGCATCACCTTTGGGGCAGGGGAACCAGATACGCAGTATTTT.

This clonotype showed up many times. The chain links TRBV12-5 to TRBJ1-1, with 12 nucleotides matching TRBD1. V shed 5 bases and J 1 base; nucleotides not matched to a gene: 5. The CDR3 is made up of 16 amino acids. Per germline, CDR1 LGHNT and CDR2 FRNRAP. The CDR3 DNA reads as TGTGCTAGTGGTCCGGGACAGGGGGCAAAGAACACTGAAGCTTTCTTT. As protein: CASGPGQGAKNTEAFF.

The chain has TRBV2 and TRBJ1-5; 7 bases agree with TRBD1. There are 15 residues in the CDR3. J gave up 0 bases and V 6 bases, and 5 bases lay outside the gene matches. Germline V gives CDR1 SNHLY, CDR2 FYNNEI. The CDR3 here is CASRQGPNSNQPQHF. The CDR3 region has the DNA TGTGCCAGCAGACAGGGGCCCAATAGCAATCAGCCCCAGCATTTT.

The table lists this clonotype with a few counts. CDR3 loop: CSAIDSRESRETQYF. CDR3 bases: TGCAGTGCTATTGATTCGCGGGAGTCCCGGGAGACCCAGTACTTC. The V gene is TRBV20-1, the J gene TRBJ2-5; 7 nucleotides line up with TRBD2. Unmatched junction bases numbered 13, after V lost 4 bases and J lost 5 bases. CDR1 and CDR2 (germline): DFQATT, SNEGSKA (reference sequence). The CDR3 runs to 15 residues.

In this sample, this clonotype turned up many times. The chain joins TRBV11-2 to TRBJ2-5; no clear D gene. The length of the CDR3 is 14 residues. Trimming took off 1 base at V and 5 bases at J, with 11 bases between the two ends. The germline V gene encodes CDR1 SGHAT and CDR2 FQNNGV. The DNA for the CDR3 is TGTGCCAGCAGCTTAGTGATAGGATGGGAGACCCAGTACTTC. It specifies CASSLVIGWETQYF.

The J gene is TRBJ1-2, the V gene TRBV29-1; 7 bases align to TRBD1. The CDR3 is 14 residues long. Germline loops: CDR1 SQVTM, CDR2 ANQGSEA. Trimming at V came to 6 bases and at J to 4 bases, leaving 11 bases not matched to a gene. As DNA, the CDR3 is TGCAGCGTCCCCCTAGAGGACAGGTTCTATGGCTACACCTTC. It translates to CSVPLEDRFYGYTF. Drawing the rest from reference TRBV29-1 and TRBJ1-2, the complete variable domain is SAVISQKPSRDICQRGTSLTIQCQVDSQVTMMFWYRQQPGQSLTLIATANQGSEATYESGFVIDKFPISRPNLTFSTLTVSNMSPEDSSIYLCSVPLEDRFYGYTFGSGTRLTVV.

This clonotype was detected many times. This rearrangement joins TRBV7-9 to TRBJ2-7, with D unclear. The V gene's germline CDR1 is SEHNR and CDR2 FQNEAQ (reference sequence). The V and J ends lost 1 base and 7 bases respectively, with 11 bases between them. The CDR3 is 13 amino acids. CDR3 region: CASSLEEPVEQYF. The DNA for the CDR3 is TGTGCCAGCAGCTTAGAGGAACCAGTGGAGCAGTACTTC. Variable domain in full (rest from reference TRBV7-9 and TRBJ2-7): DTGVSQNPRHKITKRGQNVTFRCDPISEHNRLYWYRQTLGQGPEFLTYFQNEAQLEKSRLLSDRFSAERPKGSFSTLEIQRTEQGDSAMYLCASSLEEPVEQYFGPGTRLTVT.

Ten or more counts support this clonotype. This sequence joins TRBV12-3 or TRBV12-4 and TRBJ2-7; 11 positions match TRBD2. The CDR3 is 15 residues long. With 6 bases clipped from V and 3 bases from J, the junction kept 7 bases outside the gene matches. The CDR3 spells CASRPGTSGIYEQYF. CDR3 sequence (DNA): TGTGCCAGCAGACCCGGGACTAGCGGAATCTACGAGCAGTACTTC.

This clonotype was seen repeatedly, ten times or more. CDR3 DNA: TGTGCCAGCAGTTTTGACTGGAGCTCCTACAATGAGCAGTTCTTC. Protein: CASSFDWSSYNEQFF. V and J are TRBV27 and TRBJ2-1, with unresolved D. The CDR3 contains 15 residues. Germline V gene sequence: CDR1 MNHEY, CDR2 SMNVEV (reference sequence). Trimming removed 3 bases at V and 0 bases at J, with 9 bases between.

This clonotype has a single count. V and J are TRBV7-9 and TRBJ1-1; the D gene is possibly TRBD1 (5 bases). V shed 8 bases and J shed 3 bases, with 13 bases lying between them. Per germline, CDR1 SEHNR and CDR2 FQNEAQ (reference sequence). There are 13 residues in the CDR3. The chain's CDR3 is CASFGGGDTEAFF. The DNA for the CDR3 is TGTGCCAGCTTTGGTGGGGGGGACACTGAAGCTTTCTTT.

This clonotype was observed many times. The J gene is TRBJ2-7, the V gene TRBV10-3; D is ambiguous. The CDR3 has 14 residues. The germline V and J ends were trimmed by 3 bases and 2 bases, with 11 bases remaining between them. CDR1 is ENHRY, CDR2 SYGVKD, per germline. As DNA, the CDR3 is TGTGCCATCAGTGATAGAGTAGGGACCTACGAGCAGTACTTC. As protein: CAISDRVGTYEQYF.

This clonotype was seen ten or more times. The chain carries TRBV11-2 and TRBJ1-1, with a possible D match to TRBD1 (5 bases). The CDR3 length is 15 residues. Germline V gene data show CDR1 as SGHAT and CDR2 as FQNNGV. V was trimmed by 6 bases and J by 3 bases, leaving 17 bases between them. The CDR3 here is CASSWGGYGHTEAFF. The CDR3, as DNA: TGTGCCAGCAGTTGGGGGGGATACGGGCACACTGAAGCTTTCTTT.

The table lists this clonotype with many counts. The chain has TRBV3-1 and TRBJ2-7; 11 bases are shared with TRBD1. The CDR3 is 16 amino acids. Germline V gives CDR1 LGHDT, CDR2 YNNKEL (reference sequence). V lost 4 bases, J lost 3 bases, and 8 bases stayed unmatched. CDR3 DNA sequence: TGTGCCAGCAGCCGAGACGCGGGACAGGGGGGCTACGAGCAGTACTTC. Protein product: CASSRDAGQGGYEQYF.

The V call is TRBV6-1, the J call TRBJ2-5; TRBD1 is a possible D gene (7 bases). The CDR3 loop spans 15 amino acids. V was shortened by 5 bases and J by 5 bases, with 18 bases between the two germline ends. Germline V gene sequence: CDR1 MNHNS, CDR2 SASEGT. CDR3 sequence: CASSRDSLGGETQYF. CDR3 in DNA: TGTGCCAGCAGTCGGGACAGCTTAGGAGGGGAGACCCAGTACTTC.

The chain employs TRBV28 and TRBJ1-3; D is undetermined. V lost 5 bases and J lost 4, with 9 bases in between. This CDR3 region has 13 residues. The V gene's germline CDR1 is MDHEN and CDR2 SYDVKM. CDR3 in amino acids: CASSPPLGNTIYF. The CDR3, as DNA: TGTGCCAGCAGTCCACCATTAGGAAACACCATATATTTT.

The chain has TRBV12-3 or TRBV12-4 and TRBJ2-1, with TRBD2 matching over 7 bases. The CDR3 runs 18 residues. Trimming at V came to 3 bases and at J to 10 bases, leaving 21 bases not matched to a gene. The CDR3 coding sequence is TGTGCCAGCAGTTTTTGGGTTTTACGGGCGAGCGGGGTCCCAGAGCAGTTCTTC. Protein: CASSFWVLRASGVPEQFF.

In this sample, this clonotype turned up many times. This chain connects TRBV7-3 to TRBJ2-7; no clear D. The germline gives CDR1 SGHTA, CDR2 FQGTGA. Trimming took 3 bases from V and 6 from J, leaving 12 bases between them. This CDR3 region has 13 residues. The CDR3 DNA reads TGTGCCAGCAGCTTGGTAAGCAAAGGCGAGCAGTACTTC. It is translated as CASSLVSKGEQYF.

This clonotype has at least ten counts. The CDR3 is CASITSGRAAYEQYF. CDR3 DNA sequence: TGTGCCAGCATAACTAGCGGGAGGGCAGCTTACGAGCAGTACTTC. This chain uses TRBV28 with TRBJ2-7; 13 bases are shared with TRBD2. J lost 4 bases, V lost 7 bases, and 7 bases had no gene match. This CDR3 is 15 amino acids long. Germline V lookup: CDR1 MDHEN, CDR2 SYDVKM.

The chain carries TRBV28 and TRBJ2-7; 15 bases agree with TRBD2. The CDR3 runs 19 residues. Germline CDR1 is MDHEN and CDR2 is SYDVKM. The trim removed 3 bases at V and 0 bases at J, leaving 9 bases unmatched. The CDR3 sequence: CASSFKTGTSGRSSYEQYF. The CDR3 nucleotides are TGTGCCAGCAGTTTTAAGACGGGGACTAGCGGGAGGAGCTCCTACGAGCAGTACTTC.

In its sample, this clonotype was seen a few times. CDR3 amino acids: CATSDPLAGNNEQFF. CDR3 nucleotides: TGTGCCACCAGTGACCCTCTAGCGGGAAACAATGAGCAGTTCTTC. This rearrangement joins TRBV24-1 to TRBJ2-1; 9 nucleotides match TRBD2. V lost 4 bases, J lost 5 bases, and 5 bases stayed unmatched. CDR1 and CDR2 from the germline V gene are KGHDR and SFDVKD. The CDR3 sequence is 15 residues long.

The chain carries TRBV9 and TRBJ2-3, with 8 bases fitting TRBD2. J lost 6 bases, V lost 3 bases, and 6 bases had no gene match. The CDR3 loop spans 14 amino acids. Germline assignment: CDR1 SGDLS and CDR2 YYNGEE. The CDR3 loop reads CASSASGRSDTQYF. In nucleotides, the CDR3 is TGTGCCAGCAGCGCAAGCGGGAGATCTGATACGCAGTATTTT.